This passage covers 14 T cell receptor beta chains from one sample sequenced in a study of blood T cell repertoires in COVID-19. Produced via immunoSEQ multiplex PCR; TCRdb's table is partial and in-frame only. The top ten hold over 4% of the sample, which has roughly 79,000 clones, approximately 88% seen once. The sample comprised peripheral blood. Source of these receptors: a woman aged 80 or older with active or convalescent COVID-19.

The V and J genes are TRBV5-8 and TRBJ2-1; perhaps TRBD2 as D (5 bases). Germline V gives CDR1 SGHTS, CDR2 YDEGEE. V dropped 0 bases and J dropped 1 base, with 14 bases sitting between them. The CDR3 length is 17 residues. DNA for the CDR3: TGTGCCAGCAGCTTGGAGCTAGCCGTTGATTCCTACAATGAGCAGTTCTTC. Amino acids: CASSLELAVDSYNEQFF.

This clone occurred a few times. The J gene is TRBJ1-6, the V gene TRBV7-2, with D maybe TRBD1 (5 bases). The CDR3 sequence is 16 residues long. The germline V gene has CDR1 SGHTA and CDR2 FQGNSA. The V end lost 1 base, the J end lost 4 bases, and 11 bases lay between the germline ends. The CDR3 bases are TGTGCCAGCAGCTTAGGACCGGGGGGATATAATTCACCCCTCCACTTT. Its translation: CASSLGPGGYNSPLHF.

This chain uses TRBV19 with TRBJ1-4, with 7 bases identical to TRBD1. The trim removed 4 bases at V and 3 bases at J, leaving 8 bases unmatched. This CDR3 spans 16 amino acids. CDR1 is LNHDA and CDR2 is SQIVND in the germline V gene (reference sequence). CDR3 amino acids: CASSRTGAAANEKLFF. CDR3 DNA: TGTGCCAGTAGTAGAACAGGGGCGGCGGCTAATGAAAAACTGTTTTTT.

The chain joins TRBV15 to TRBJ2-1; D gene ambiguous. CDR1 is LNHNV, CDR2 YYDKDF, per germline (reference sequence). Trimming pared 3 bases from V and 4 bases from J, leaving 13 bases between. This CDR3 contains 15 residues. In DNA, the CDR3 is TGTGCCACCAGCAGTCCCAGGCCGACGTACAATGAGCAGTTCTTC. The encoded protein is CATSSPRPTYNEQFF.

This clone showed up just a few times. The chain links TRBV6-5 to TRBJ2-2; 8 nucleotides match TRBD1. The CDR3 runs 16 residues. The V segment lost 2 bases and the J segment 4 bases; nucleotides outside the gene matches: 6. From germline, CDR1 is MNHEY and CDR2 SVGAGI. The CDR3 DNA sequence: TGTGCCAGCAGTTACGAGGACAGGGCGGGCACCGGGGAGCTGTTTTTT. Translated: CASSYEDRAGTGELFF.

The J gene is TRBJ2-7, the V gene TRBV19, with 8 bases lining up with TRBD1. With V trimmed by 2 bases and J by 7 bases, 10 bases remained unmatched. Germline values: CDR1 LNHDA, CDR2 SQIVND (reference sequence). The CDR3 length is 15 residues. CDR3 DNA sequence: TGTGCCAGTAGTATACGACAGGGGACCCGCTTGGAGCAGTACTTC. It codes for CASSIRQGTRLEQYF.

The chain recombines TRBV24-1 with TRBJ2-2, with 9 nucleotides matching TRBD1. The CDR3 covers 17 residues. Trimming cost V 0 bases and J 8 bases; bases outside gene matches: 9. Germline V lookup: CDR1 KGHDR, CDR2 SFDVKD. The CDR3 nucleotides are TGTGCCACCAGTGATTTGCGGGGACAGGGTGGGGTAGGGGAGCTGTTTTTT. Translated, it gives CATSDLRGQGGVGELFF.

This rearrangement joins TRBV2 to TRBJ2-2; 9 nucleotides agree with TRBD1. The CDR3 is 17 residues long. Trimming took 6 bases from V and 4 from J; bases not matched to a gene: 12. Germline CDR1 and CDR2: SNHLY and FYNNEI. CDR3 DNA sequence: TGTGCCAGCAGCCCCGGGTGGGGACAGGGTATCACCGGGGAGCTGTTTTTT. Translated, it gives CASSPGWGQGITGELFF. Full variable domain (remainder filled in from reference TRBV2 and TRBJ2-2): EPEVTQTPSHQVTQMGQEVILRCVPISNHLYFYWYRQILGQKVEFLVSFYNNEISEKSEIFDDQFSVERPDGSNFTLKIRSTKLEDSAMYFCASSPGWGQGITGELFFGEGSRLTVL.

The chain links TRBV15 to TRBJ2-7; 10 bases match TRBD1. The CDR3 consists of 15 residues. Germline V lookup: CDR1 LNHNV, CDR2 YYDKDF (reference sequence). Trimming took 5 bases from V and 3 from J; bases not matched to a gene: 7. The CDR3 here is CATSPRRTGGYEQYF. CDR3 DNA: TGTGCCACCAGCCCCCGTCGGACAGGGGGCTACGAGCAGTACTTC.

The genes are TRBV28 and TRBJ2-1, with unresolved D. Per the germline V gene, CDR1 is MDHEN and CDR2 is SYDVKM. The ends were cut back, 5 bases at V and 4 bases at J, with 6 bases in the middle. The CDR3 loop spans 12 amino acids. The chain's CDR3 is CASSPNYNEQFF. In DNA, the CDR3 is TGTGCCAGCAGTCCAAATTACAATGAGCAGTTCTTC. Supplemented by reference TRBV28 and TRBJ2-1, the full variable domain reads DVKVTQSSRYLVKRTGEKVFLECVQDMDHENMFWYRQDPGLGLRLIYFSYDVKMKEKGDIPEGYSVSREKKERFSLILESASTNQTSMYLCASSPNYNEQFFGPGTRLTVL.

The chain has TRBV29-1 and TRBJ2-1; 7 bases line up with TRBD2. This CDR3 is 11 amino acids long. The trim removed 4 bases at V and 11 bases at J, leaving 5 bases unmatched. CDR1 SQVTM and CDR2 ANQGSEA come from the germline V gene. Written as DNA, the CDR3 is TGCAGCGTTGGGAAGCGGGGCCAGCAGTTCTTC. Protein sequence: CSVGKRGQQFF.

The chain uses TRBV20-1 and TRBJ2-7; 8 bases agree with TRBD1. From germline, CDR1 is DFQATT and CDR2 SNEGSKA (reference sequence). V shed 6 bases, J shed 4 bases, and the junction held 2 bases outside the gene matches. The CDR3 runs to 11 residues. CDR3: CSARTGYEQYF. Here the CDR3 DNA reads TGCAGTGCCAGGACAGGGTACGAGCAGTACTTC.

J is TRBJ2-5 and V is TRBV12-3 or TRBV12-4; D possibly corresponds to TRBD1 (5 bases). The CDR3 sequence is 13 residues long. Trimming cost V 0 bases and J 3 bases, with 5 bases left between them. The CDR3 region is CASSLAREETQYF. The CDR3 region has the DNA TGTGCCAGCAGTTTAGCCAGGGAAGAGACCCAGTACTTC.

The CDR3 DNA sequence: TGTGCCAGCAGTGAAACCCGGACAGGGCTAAGAGAGACCCAGTACTTC. It yields the protein CASSETRTGLRETQYF. The gene calls are TRBV2 and TRBJ2-5; 8 positions agree with TRBD1. This CDR3 comprises 16 residues. V lost 2 bases to trimming and J lost 4 bases; unmatched junction nucleotides: 9. Per germline, CDR1 SNHLY and CDR2 FYNNEI.